What follows are 10 T cell receptor beta chains derived from one specimen sequenced in a study of cytomegalovirus exposure and HLA in healthy donors. Primers included in the PCR were 60 Vbeta and 13 Jbeta primers. TCRdb's copy holds only in-frame clones and misses some; the assay was immunoSEQ multiplex PCR. Of 150,000 or so clones in the sample, 70% to 90% are singletons; the top ten hold over 5%. Material: PBMCs. These receptor sequences come from a woman aged 40-49 years in good health and CMV-seropositive.

The chain combines TRBV5-1 with TRBJ2-4, with 7 bases identical to TRBD1. The V gene end was trimmed by 3 bases and the J gene end by 9 bases; junction bases not matched to a gene: 18. This CDR3 contains 17 residues. Germline loops: CDR1 SGHRS, CDR2 YFSETQ. The CDR3 DNA reads as TGCGCCAGCAGCTCCCGCCTGGTTTCTGAACAGGGGCGCATTCAGTACTTC. Residues: CASSSRLVSEQGRIQYF.

CDR3 sequence (DNA): TGTGCCAGCGAACAGGCCCACGAGCAGTACTTC. It encodes CASEQAHEQYF. The V gene is TRBV2, the J gene TRBJ2-7; weak D call: TRBD1 (5 bases). The ends were cut back, 8 bases at V and 5 bases at J, with 10 bases in the middle. CDR3 length: 11 amino acids. CDR1 SNHLY and CDR2 FYNNEI come from the germline V gene.

This clone came up a few times. The chain uses TRBV18 and TRBJ1-3; D remains unclear. This CDR3 has 13 residues. Germline lookup yields CDR1 KGHSH and CDR2 LQKENI. Trimming pared 3 bases from V and 4 bases from J, leaving 7 bases between. The CDR3 nucleotides are TGTGCCAGCTCACCCGGAGAAGGAAACACCATATATTTT. It is translated as CASSPGEGNTIYF.

CDR3 residues: CASSSHQVNTEAFF. As DNA, the CDR3 is TGTGCCAGCAGCTCCCATCAGGTTAACACTGAAGCTTTCTTT. The chain joins TRBV7-2 to TRBJ1-1; unclear D gene. V was clipped by 4 bases and J by 2 bases, with 11 bases between them. The CDR3 runs 14 residues. Germline-derived CDR1 and CDR2 are SGHTA and FQGNSA.

This clone was detected only a few times. The chain employs TRBV7-8 and TRBJ1-3; 7 bases fit TRBD1. The CDR3 is 15 residues long. Germline V lookup: CDR1 SGHVS, CDR2 FQNEAQ. Germline trimming cut 6 bases from V and 0 bases from J; bases unmatched to any gene: 5. The CDR3 reads CASSFDRASGNTIYF. CDR3 in DNA: TGTGCCAGCAGTTTTGACAGGGCCTCTGGAAACACCATATATTTT.

The chain combines TRBV28 with TRBJ2-1; D is possibly TRBD1 (6 bases). CDR3 length: 15 amino acids. Looked up from germline, CDR1 is MDHEN and CDR2 is SYDVKM. The V and J ends lost 7 bases and 5 bases respectively, with 18 bases between them. CDR3 in amino acids: CASTTPGQSNNEQFF. Here the CDR3 DNA reads TGTGCCAGCACCACCCCCGGACAGAGTAACAATGAGCAGTTCTTC.

The V and J genes are TRBV4-1 and TRBJ1-3; weak D call: TRBD1 (6 bases). CDR3 size: 16 residues. The ends were cut back, 0 bases at V and 1 base at J, with 10 bases in the middle. Germline V CDR1 and CDR2: MGHRA, YSYEKL. Here the CDR3 reads CASSQDPQGSGNTIYF. Here the CDR3 DNA reads TGCGCCAGCAGCCAAGACCCACAGGGTTCTGGAAACACCATATATTTT.

As concerns this clone: The junction departs from germline at one end; a sequencing error may be responsible. The J gene is TRBJ2-3, the V gene TRBV7-7; D assignment may be TRBD1 or TRBD2 (6 bases each). Per the germline V gene, CDR1 is SSHAT and CDR2 is FNYEAQ (reference sequence). The CDR3 runs 15 residues. The CDR3 loop reads CASSLGGGYTDTQYF. CDR3 coding DNA: TGTGCTAGCAGCTTAGGGGGAGGTTACACAGATACGCAGTATTTT.

J is TRBJ2-7 and V is TRBV5-1, with TRBD1 matching over 8 bases. The CDR3 loop spans 13 amino acids. The germline gives CDR1 SGHRS, CDR2 YFSETQ. The V and J ends lost 4 bases and 5 bases, in that order; junction bases with no gene match: 5. In DNA form, the CDR3 reads TGCGCCAGCAGCACGGCAGGGGGCAACGAGCAGTACTTC. It translates to CASSTAGGNEQYF.

The rearrangement joins TRBV7-9 to TRBJ2-2; 10 bases match TRBD2. The CDR3 runs to 15 residues. CDR1 SEHNR and CDR2 FQNEAQ come from the germline V gene (reference sequence). V lost 5 bases, J lost 6 bases, and 6 bases stayed unmatched. CDR3 in amino acids: CASSGKLAGSGELFF. DNA of the CDR3: TGTGCCAGCAGCGGCAAACTAGCGGGATCCGGGGAGCTGTTTTTT.